This T cell receptor (beta chain) was found in a study of Graves' ophthalmopathy and Graves' hyperthyroidism (dated by TCRdb to between 2017 and 2018). Some background on the complete study: Peripheral blood samples were taken at the time of initial diagnosis, before any treatment was given. To explore V-J signatures that distinguish ophthalmopathy from hyperthyroidism, a discovery set of around 100 patients was enrolled, made up of more than 40 with ophthalmopathy and roughly 55 with stable hyperthyroidism. The study used TCR beta repertoire signatures to distinguish Graves' ophthalmopathy from Graves' hyperthyroidism and to predict progression to ophthalmopathy. Once sampling was done, hyperthyroidism patients were given methimazole at a starting dose of 30 mg daily, while ophthalmopathy patients were given high-dose intravenous methylprednisolone. An independent validation cohort comprised roughly 20 hyperthyroidism patients and about 16 patients who later progressed from hyperthyroidism to ophthalmopathy. In total, 135 blood samples were TCR-sequenced: some 43 ophthalmopathy, 80 or so hyperthyroidism and about 17 hyperthyroidism-to-ophthalmopathy patients. In over five hyperthyroidism patients, T-cell repertoires of thyroid tissue and blood were compared.

This clonotype occurred a few times. Its antigen remains undetermined. No qualities accompany the bases; no much larger clone lies one base away. What the study reported, not specific to this receptor: The 13-signature model separated ophthalmopathy from stable hyperthyroidism with 85% to 90% sensitivity and 81.08% specificity in cross-validation, and 80%/75% in the test set. In validation, the model predicted ophthalmopathy progression with roughly 68% sensitivity and around 72% specificity; roughly 11 predicted patients were CT-confirmed with GO in a median of around 6 months. No statistical method was used to set the sample size in advance, and the investigators knew which group each participant was assigned to. Most expanded thyroid clonotypes with frequency above 0.001 were also detected in blood, suggesting blood repertoires may reflect the thyroid immune response.

Ophthalmopathy patients had moderately to severely active disease, Clinical Activity Score of at least 3, NOSPECS grade of at least 4, and disease duration under 3 months. Patients with other autoimmune diseases, uncontrolled infections, pregnancy or lactation were excluded from the study. Clinical symptoms, serum thyroxine, TRAb, thyroid ultrasound and orbital computed tomography formed the basis of the diagnosis. PBMCs were isolated from more than 9 ml of fresh peripheral blood by Ficoll-Paque density gradient centrifugation. Trizol reagent was used to extract the total RNA, and its quality was then checked on an Agilent 2100 Bioanalyzer. For repertoire sequencing, TCR beta CDR3 regions were amplified from RNA transcripts. A first-round RT-PCR used HTBI primers with the Qiagen OneStep RT-PCR kit, followed by a second-round multiplex PCR, size selection and purification. Sequencing of the libraries was carried out on an Illumina HiSeq2000 in paired-end mode with 100 bp reads. The source study handled its data this way. SOAPnuke was used to process the reads, removing any read that contained adapters or uncalled bases, had a mean Phred below 15, or lacked an exact match to the constant primer or identifier. COPE v1.2.5 was used to merge high-quality paired reads. Each unique nucleotide sequence was defined as a clonotype, and clonotypes were aligned to IMGT TRB V, D and J references with MiTCR v1.1. The analysis was limited to V-J combinations with a frequency above 0.0001, which together covered just over 98% of the repertoires. A TCR clonal expansion and chaos score per V-J combination was defined as the ratio of F50 clonal expansion to chaos observed in the TCRdist matrix. Welch's t-statistics and random forest were used to reduce the features to about a dozen V-J combinations, which were then used as input to a naive Bayes classifier. The similarity between thyroid and blood repertoires was quantified using the Morisita-Horn index. The public reads were reprocessed in TCRdb via fastp at Q25 and MiXCR, keeping in-frame beta chains. Each entry merges the rows of one CDR3 protein and shows their most common DNA and genes. The V and J calls here are based on TCRdb, not the publication. The table for this sample lists about 740,000 distinct CDR3 sequences; 40% of them were counted only once. The ten most abundant clones make up roughly 46% of the sample.

CDR1 and CDR2 are drawn from the germline V gene (reference sequence): DFQATT, SNEGSKA. V is pruned by 2 bases and J by 3 bases, leaving 1 base of the junction without a gene match. From the cysteine up to the phenylalanine, the CDR3 has a length of 12 residues. This entry keeps only the CDR3 DNA: 36 bases, framed from base 1. The TCR comes from an adult man with Graves' ophthalmopathy. The sequence is built from TRBV20-1 and TRBJ2-7, with 7 middle bases fitting TRBD1. Sequencing was done on a sample of peripheral blood. This receptor has the CDR3 CSARQGVYEQYF. The bases are TGCAGTGCTAGACAGGGGGTCTACGAGCAGTACTTC.